The 11 T cell receptor beta chains given below trace back to one sample, sequenced in a study of blood T cells in healthy people across ages. Then a second PCR, running roughly 6 to 11 cycles, was carried out with a sample-barcoded 5' primer and a J-beta primer mix. From the 5' RACE reads, TCRdb called clonotypes with MiXCR, one entry per CDR3 protein. The table includes approximately 940,000 distinct CDR3 sequences, roughly 52% detected once. The sequenced sample consisted of blood. The receptors originated from a man aged 25-45 years in good health.

In this sample, this clonotype turned up a few times. J is TRBJ1-6 and V is TRBV5-8, with unresolved D. CDR1 is SGHTS and CDR2 is YDEGEE in the germline V gene. CDR3 size: 13 residues. V shed 4 bases and J shed 15 bases, with 17 bases lying between them. CDR3 sequence reads: CASSPDFGVYLHF. As DNA, the CDR3 is TGTGCCAGCAGCCCTGACTTCGGGGTCTACCTCCACTTT.

The DNA of the CDR3 is TGTGCCAGCTGCCACACCGCCTTAGAAACAGATACGCAGTATTTT. It encodes CASCHTALETDTQYF. The V gene is TRBV6-5, the J gene TRBJ2-3, with D uncertain. Per the germline V gene, CDR1 is MNHEY and CDR2 is SVGAGI. The V end was cut by 8 bases, the J end by 3 bases, with 18 bases between. The CDR3 sequence is 15 residues long.

This chain connects TRBV24-1 to TRBJ1-4, with D hard to call. This CDR3 spans 16 amino acids. V was cut by 2 bases and J by 5 bases, with 14 bases left in between. Germline-derived CDR1 and CDR2 are KGHDR and SFDVKD. As DNA, the CDR3 is TGTGCCACCAGTGATTCCCAATATGGGAGGAATGAAAAACTGTTTTTT. Encoded protein: CATSDSQYGRNEKLFF.

The chain is built from TRBV5-1 and TRBJ1-4; D unresolved. The germline V and J ends were trimmed by 0 bases and 0 bases, with 12 bases remaining between them. This CDR3 has 17 residues. Germline V lookup: CDR1 SGHRS, CDR2 YFSETQ. The CDR3 loop reads CASSLVGRIATNEKLFF. DNA of the CDR3: TGCGCCAGCAGCTTGGTAGGCAGGATTGCAACTAATGAAAAACTGTTTTTT.

This chain connects TRBV29-1 to TRBJ2-5; D remains ambiguous. V gave up 2 bases and J gave up 7 bases, with 5 bases separating them. CDR1 is SQVTM and CDR2 is ANQGSEA in the germline V gene. The CDR3 extends over 10 amino acids. The CDR3 loop is CSVEQTTQYF. CDR3 DNA sequence: TGCAGCGTTGAACAGACGACCCAGTACTTC.

There are a few counts of this clonotype. V is TRBV9 and J is TRBJ2-3; unclear D gene. Trimming took off 0 bases at V and 6 bases at J, with 14 bases between the two ends. Per the germline V gene, CDR1 is SGDLS and CDR2 is YYNGEE. This CDR3 is built from 15 residues. The CDR3 region has the DNA TGTGCCAGCAGCGTAGGGCGGCAGTATTCTGATACGCAGTATTTT. It yields the protein CASSVGRQYSDTQYF.

The chain couples TRBV4-1 to TRBJ1-2; D perhaps matches TRBD1 (5 bases). The V gene's germline CDR1 is MGHRA and CDR2 YSYEKL. Deletions cut 3 bases from V and 2 bases from J, with 10 bases between. The CDR3 is 14 amino acids. CDR3 region: CASSHATENYGYTF. DNA for the CDR3: TGCGCCAGCAGCCATGCGACAGAGAACTATGGCTACACCTTC.

On this clonotype: A read error is possible here, since a much larger clone lies one base away. The CDR3: CASSQRSTGTQYF. Written as DNA, the CDR3 is TGCGCCAGCAGCCAACGGAGCACAGGTACGCAGTATTTT. This chain uses TRBV4-1 with TRBJ2-3; D is possibly TRBD1 (5 bases). The germline CDR1 and CDR2 sequences are MGHRA and YSYEKL. This CDR3 region has 13 residues.

J is TRBJ2-5 and V is TRBV2; maybe TRBD1 (6 bases). The DNA matches TRBJ2-7 better at its end, which makes the J call doubtful. This CDR3 region has 12 residues. CDR1 is SNHLY and CDR2 is FYNNEI in the germline V gene. Here the CDR3 reads CASEGQSYEQYF. For the CDR3, the DNA is TGTGCCAGCGAAGGACAGAGTTACGAGCAGTACTTC.

The rearrangement joins TRBV6-1 to TRBJ2-7; D is unclear. The CDR3 length is 14 residues. V lost 4 bases and J lost 3, with 13 bases in between. Germline assignment: CDR1 MNHNS and CDR2 SASEGT. CDR3 DNA sequence: TGTGCCAGCAGTGGAAGACTGCAAAACTACGAGCAGTACTTC. It is translated as CASSGRLQNYEQYF.

The V gene is TRBV9, the J gene TRBJ2-5; the match to TRBD2 covers 13 bases. Germline V gives CDR1 SGDLS, CDR2 YYNGEE. This CDR3 is 15 amino acids long. V dropped 5 bases and J dropped 5; count of bases not matched to a gene: 6. The CDR3 here is CASSGLAGALETQYF. The CDR3 DNA follows: TGTGCCAGCAGTGGACTAGCGGGGGCTCTTGAGACCCAGTACTTC.